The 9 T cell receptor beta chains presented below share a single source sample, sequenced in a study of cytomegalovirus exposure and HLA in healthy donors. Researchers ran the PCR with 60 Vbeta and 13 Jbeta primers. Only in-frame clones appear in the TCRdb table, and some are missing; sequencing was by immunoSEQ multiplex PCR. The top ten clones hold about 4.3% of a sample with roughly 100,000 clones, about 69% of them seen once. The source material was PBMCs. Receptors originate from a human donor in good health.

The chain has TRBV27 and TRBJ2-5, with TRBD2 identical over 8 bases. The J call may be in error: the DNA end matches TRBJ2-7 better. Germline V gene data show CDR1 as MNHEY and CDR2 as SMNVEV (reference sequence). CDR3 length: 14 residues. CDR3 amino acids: CASSLSGLDYEQYF. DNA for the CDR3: TGTGCCAGCAGTTTATCGGGACTAGATTACGAGCAGTACTTC.

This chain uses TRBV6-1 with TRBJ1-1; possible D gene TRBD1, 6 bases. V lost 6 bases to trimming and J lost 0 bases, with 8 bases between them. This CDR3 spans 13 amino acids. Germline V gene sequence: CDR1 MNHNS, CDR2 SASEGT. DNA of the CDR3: TGTGCCAGCAGCGGACAGATGAACACTGAAGCTTTCTTT. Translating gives CASSGQMNTEAFF.

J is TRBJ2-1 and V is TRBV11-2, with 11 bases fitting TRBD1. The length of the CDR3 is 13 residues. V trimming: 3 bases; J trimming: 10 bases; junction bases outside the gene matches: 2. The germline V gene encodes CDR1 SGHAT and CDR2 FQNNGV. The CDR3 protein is CASSLDRGREQFF. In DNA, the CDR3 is TGTGCCAGCAGCTTGGACAGGGGGCGCGAGCAGTTCTTC.

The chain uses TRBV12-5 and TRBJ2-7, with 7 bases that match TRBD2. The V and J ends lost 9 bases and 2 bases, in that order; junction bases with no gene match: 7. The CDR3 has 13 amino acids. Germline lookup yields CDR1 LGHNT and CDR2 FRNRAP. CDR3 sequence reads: CASHKAGTYEQYF. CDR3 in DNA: TGTGCTAGCCACAAAGCGGGAACCTACGAGCAGTACTTC.

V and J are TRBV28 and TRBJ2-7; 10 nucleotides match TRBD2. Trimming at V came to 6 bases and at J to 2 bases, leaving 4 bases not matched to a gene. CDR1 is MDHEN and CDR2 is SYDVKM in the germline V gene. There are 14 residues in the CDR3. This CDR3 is CASSWTSGTYEQYF. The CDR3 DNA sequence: TGTGCCAGCAGCTGGACTAGCGGTACCTACGAGCAGTACTTC.

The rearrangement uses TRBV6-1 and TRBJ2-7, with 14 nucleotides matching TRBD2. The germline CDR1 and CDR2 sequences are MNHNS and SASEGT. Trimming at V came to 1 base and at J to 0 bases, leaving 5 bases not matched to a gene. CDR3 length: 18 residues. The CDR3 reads CASSEGTSGRLSSYEQYF. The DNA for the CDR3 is TGTGCCAGCAGTGAAGGGACTAGCGGGAGGCTAAGCTCCTACGAGCAGTACTTC.

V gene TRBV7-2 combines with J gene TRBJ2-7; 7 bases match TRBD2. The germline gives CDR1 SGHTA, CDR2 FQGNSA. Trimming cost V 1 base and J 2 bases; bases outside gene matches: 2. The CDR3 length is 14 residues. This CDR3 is CASSLGRGAYEQYF. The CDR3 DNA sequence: TGTGCCAGCAGCTTAGGACGGGGGGCCTACGAGCAGTACTTC.

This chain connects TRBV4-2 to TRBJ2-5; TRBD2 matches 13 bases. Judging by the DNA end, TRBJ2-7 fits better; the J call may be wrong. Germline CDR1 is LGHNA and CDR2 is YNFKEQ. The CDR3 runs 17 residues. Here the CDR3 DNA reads TGTGCCAGCAGCCAAGCCCTGACTAGCGGGAGGTCCTACGAGCAGTACTTC. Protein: CASSQALTSGRSYEQYF.

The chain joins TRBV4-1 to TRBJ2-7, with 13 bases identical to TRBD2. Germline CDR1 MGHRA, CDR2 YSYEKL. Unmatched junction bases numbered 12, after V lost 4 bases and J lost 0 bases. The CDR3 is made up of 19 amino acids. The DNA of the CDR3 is TGCGCCAGCAGCCTCTCCTTTCCGGGACTAGCGGGGTCCTCCTACGAGCAGTACTTC. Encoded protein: CASSLSFPGLAGSSYEQYF.